A selection of T cell receptor beta chains follows, all from one sample in a study of shared clonotypes between healthy human individuals. Sequenced by immunoSEQ multiplex PCR; TCRdb stores in-frame clones only, minus some. Seen here are some 1.4 million clones, around 95% observed once, and the top ten hold 1.2%. The sequencing input was naive CD4+ T cells sorted from blood. All receptors come from a young man in good health. Each CDR3 is given with its conserved first and last residue. Fields, in order: D gene, V gene, J gene, clone size, CDR3 protein, CDR3 DNA. The D gene is left open where the match is weak. Clone size appears in some rows only: once, few, many, or a class for an expanded clone.

D: TRBD1
V: TRBV18
J: TRBJ2-1
size: .
CDR3: CASSLPLITGEVFQRSYNEQFF
DNA: TGTGCCAGCTCACTACCATTAATTACAGGGGAAGTCTTCCAAAGGTCCTACAATGAGCAGTTCTTC

D: .
V: TRBV9
J: TRBJ2-3
size: .
CDR3: CASSVQNLGSQYF
DNA: TGTGCCAGCAGCGTACAAAATCTTGGTTCGCAGTATTTT

D: TRBD1
V: TRBV5-1
J: TRBJ1-2
size: .
CDR3: CASSLGQGVSYGYTF
DNA: TGCGCCAGCAGCTTAGGACAGGGCGTGAGCTATGGCTACACCTTC

D: .
V: TRBV6-1
J: TRBJ2-6
size: .
CDR3: CASSEAMGAGGANVLTF
DNA: TGTGCCAGCAGTGAAGCGATGGGGGCGGGTGGGGCCAACGTCCTGACTTTC

D: .
V: TRBV10-3
J: TRBJ2-7
size: .
CDR3: CAISENGAYEQYF
DNA: TGTGCCATCAGTGAGAACGGGGCCTACGAGCAGTACTTC

D: .
V: TRBV15
J: TRBJ1-4
size: .
CDR3: CATSRDVIGWEKLFF
DNA: TGTGCCACCAGCAGAGATGTGATCGGGTGGGAAAAACTGTTTTTT

D: .
V: TRBV7-2
J: TRBJ2-7
size: .
CDR3: CASSSQRTISYEQYF
DNA: TGTGCCAGCAGCTCCCAGAGGACTATCTCCTACGAGCAGTACTTC

D: .
V: TRBV5-6
J: TRBJ2-1
size: .
CDR3: CASSLVLYYNEQFF
DNA: TGTGCCAGCAGCTTGGTCTTATACTACAATGAGCAGTTCTTC

D: TRBD1
V: TRBV15
J: TRBJ2-1
size: once
CDR3: CATSRVPVNLGQGADEQFF
DNA: TGTGCCACCAGCAGAGTTCCTGTTAACCTTGGACAGGGGGCGGATGAGCAGTTCTTC

D: TRBD1
V: TRBV18
J: TRBJ1-4
size: .
CDR3: CASSPATGGGEKLFF
DNA: TGTGCCAGCTCACCAGCGACAGGGGGCGGGGAAAAACTGTTTTTT

D: .
V: TRBV2
J: TRBJ2-7
size: .
CDR3: CASTLTGGTFYEQYF
DNA: TGTGCCAGCACCCTTACTGGGGGGACATTCTACGAGCAGTACTTC